These 20 T cell receptor beta chains share one sample of origin, sequenced in a study of shared clonotypes between healthy human individuals. The protocol was immunoSEQ multiplex PCR, while the TCRdb copy is restricted to in-frame clones and leaves out a portion. The sample includes millions of clones, about 95% of them seen just once. Naive CD8 cells lacked CD45RO, underwent positive selection for CCR7 and left out terminally differentiated effector memory CD45RA+ cells. Sequencing was performed on naive CD8+ T cells sorted from blood. Receptors originate from a man aged 18-30 years in good health.

The genes are TRBV7-2 and TRBJ2-3, with D possibly TRBD2 on 6 matching bases. CDR3 length: 14 amino acids. Between the trimmed V and J ends, which lost 5 bases and 0 bases, there was a span of 9 bases. CDR1 and CDR2 (germline): SGHTA, FQGNSA. CDR3 region: CASSRDSSTDTQYF. The DNA of the CDR3 is TGTGCCAGCAGCCGGGACTCCAGCACAGATACGCAGTATTTT.

This clone came up once. CDR3 sequence (DNA): TGTGCCAGCAGCTCAAGGACAGGGGAGGCCGAGCAGTACTTC. As protein: CASSSRTGEAEQYF. This chain joins TRBV7-9 and TRBJ2-7; 9 bases fit TRBD1. Germline lookup yields CDR1 SEHNR and CDR2 FQNEAQ (reference sequence). This CDR3 comprises 14 residues. V lost 4 bases to trimming and J lost 6 bases; unmatched junction nucleotides: 7.

As for this clone: The identical CDR3 is also encoded by other nucleotide sequences in the sample. The J gene is TRBJ1-5, the V gene TRBV12-5, with D uncertain. The V and J ends lost 2 bases and 6 bases respectively, with 8 bases between them. CDR3 size: 13 residues. Germline CDR1 and CDR2: LGHNT and FRNRAP. DNA of the CDR3: TGTGCTAGTGGTTTGTGGGGTGGTCAGCCCCAGCATTTT. It codes for CASGLWGGQPQHF.

This chain connects TRBV4-3 to TRBJ1-5, with D possibly TRBD1 on 5 matching bases. Trimming removed 1 base from V and 6 bases from J, with 7 bases in between. CDR3 size: 13 residues. CDR1 and CDR2 from the germline V gene are LGHNA and YSLEER. CDR3 in amino acids: CASSQAGLQPQHF. CDR3 DNA: TGCGCCAGCAGCCAAGCAGGGCTTCAGCCCCAGCATTTT.

The CDR3 DNA is TGTGCCAGCAGCTTAACGGGACCCGCTGATACGCAGTATTTT. Protein product: CASSLTGPADTQYF. The chain carries TRBV7-9 and TRBJ2-3; D tentatively fits TRBD1 or TRBD2 (5 bases each). V lost 2 bases and J lost 6, with 12 bases in between. CDR1 and CDR2 (germline): SEHNR, FQNEAQ (reference sequence). The CDR3 sequence is 14 residues long.

The gene calls are TRBV2 and TRBJ2-2, with D maybe TRBD2 (6 bases). The CDR3 sequence is 13 residues long. Trimming stripped 11 bases from V and 7 bases from J, with 17 bases between. Germline CDR1 is SNHLY and CDR2 is FYNNEI. The CDR3 protein is CAGREAGSGELFF. CDR3 sequence (DNA): TGTGCCGGTAGGGAGGCGGGCAGCGGGGAGCTGTTTTTT.

This clone occurred once. The V and J genes are TRBV5-8 and TRBJ2-5; D might be TRBD2 (7 bases). V was shortened by 1 base and J by 5 bases, with 15 bases between the two germline ends. This CDR3 contains 15 residues. Per the germline V gene, CDR1 is SGHTS and CDR2 is YDEGEE. CDR3 residues: CASSLPGGLTETQYF. In DNA form, the CDR3 reads TGTGCCAGCAGCTTGCCGGGGGGCTTAACGGAGACCCAGTACTTC. Together with reference TRBV5-8 and TRBJ2-5, the CDR3 gives the full variable domain: EAGVTQSPTHLIKTRGQQATLRCSPISGHTSVYWYQQALGLGLQFLLWYDEGEERNRGNFPPRFSGRQFPNYSSELNVNALELEDSALYLCASSLPGGLTETQYFGPGTRLLVL.

The chain links TRBV5-6 to TRBJ2-1; no definite D call. The germline gives CDR1 SGHDT, CDR2 YYEEEE. The CDR3 is 14 residues long. The V gene lost 4 bases and the J gene lost 4 bases, with 12 bases spanning the gap. CDR3 nucleotides: TGTGCCAGCAGCCCCGGGCCGCTTTACAATGAGCAGTTCTTC. It encodes CASSPGPLYNEQFF.

The chain uses TRBV4-1 and TRBJ2-7; D possibly corresponds to TRBD2 (7 bases). The V end was cut by 2 bases, the J end by 2 bases, with 13 bases between. Germline lookup yields CDR1 MGHRA and CDR2 YSYEKL. This CDR3 has 15 residues. The DNA for the CDR3 is TGCGCCAGCAGCCAAAGCCCGGGGGGCCCCTACGAGCAGTACTTC. Its translation: CASSQSPGGPYEQYF.

This clone was picked up one time. The chain couples TRBV6-1 to TRBJ2-7; the D gene is possibly TRBD1 (5 bases). Germline assignment: CDR1 MNHNS and CDR2 SASEGT. The CDR3 has 14 residues. V was shortened by 5 bases and J by 0 bases, with 11 bases between the two germline ends. The CDR3, as DNA: TGTGCCAGCAGTCATAGGGGTTTCTCCTACGAGCAGTACTTC. It codes for CASSHRGFSYEQYF.

The rearrangement links TRBV19 to TRBJ2-7; D perhaps matches TRBD1 (6 bases). The CDR3 spans 13 residues. The germline gives CDR1 LNHDA, CDR2 SQIVND (reference sequence). V lost 8 bases and J lost 2, with 13 bases in between. Here the CDR3 reads CASGDTSTYEQYF. CDR3 in DNA: TGTGCCAGTGGGGACACCTCTACCTACGAGCAGTACTTC.

This clone appeared a few times. CDR3 in DNA: TGTGCCTCACAGACCGGGACAGGTAACACCGGGGAGCTGTTTTTT. As protein: CASQTGTGNTGELFF. The genes are TRBV2 and TRBJ2-2; TRBD1 agrees at 8 bases. Germline loops: CDR1 SNHLY, CDR2 FYNNEI. The CDR3 consists of 15 residues. V shed 11 bases, J shed 2 bases, and the junction held 10 bases outside the gene matches.

The V call is TRBV27, the J call TRBJ2-3, with 9 bases identical to TRBD2. V shed 3 bases and J 4 bases; nucleotides not matched to a gene: 5. Per the germline V gene, CDR1 is MNHEY and CDR2 is SMNVEV (reference sequence). The length of the CDR3 is 15 residues. The CDR3 DNA reads TGTGCCAGCAGTTTGGGTAGCGGGAGCGCAGATACGCAGTATTTT. This encodes CASSLGSGSADTQYF.

The chain links TRBV6-5 to TRBJ2-5, with a weak D call TRBD1 (7 bases). V dropped 6 bases and J dropped 5 bases, with 19 bases sitting between them. There are 15 residues in the CDR3. Germline V gives CDR1 MNHEY, CDR2 SVGAGI. This chain's CDR3 is CASSSSEGALETQYF. CDR3 coding DNA: TGTGCCAGCAGCTCCTCGGAGGGGGCCCTGGAGACCCAGTACTTC.

This chain links TRBV2 with TRBJ1-1; possibly TRBD1 for D (6 bases). V lost 6 bases, J lost 1 base, and 9 bases lay in between. The CDR3 is 13 residues long. CDR1 is SNHLY and CDR2 is FYNNEI in the germline V gene. This CDR3 reads CASRGGRNTEAFF. CDR3 nucleotides: TGTGCCAGCAGAGGGGGACGGAACACTGAAGCTTTCTTT.

The V call is TRBV5-4, the J call TRBJ2-1; 13 positions agree with TRBD2. Germline V CDR1 and CDR2: SGHNT, YYREEE (reference sequence). Unmatched junction bases numbered 8, after V lost 4 bases and J lost 4 bases. The CDR3 consists of 17 residues. The CDR3: CASSPQLAGGLYNEQFF. The CDR3 DNA reads as TGTGCCAGCAGCCCCCAACTAGCGGGAGGGTTATACAATGAGCAGTTCTTC.

The genes are TRBV13 and TRBJ1-6, with D perhaps matching TRBD1 (5 bases). V shed 0 bases and J shed 10 bases, with 13 bases lying between them. Germline V gene lookup returns CDR1 PRHDT and CDR2 FYEKMQ (reference sequence). CDR3 length: 15 residues. The CDR3 sequence is CASSLGLNRGSPLHF. The CDR3 bases are TGTGCCAGCAGCTTAGGCCTAAATAGGGGCTCACCCCTCCACTTT.

V and J are TRBV10-3 and TRBJ2-5; 12 bases map to TRBD2. Trimming removed 4 bases from V and 4 bases from J; junction bases left unmatched: 10. CDR3 length: 17 amino acids. Per germline, CDR1 ENHRY and CDR2 SYGVKD. The CDR3 DNA reads as TGTGCCATCAGTGTGGATGCTAGCGGGGGGGCCGGAGAGACCCAGTACTTC. This codes for CAISVDASGGAGETQYF.

This clone was counted once. This sequence joins TRBV6-1 and TRBJ2-7; perhaps TRBD1 as D (5 bases). The ends were cut back, 2 bases at V and 6 bases at J, with 20 bases in the middle. Germline V gene data show CDR1 as MNHNS and CDR2 as SASEGT. The CDR3 totals 16 residues. CDR3: CASSESPAYGQIEQYF. In nucleotides, the CDR3 is TGTGCCAGCAGTGAATCCCCAGCGTACGGACAAATCGAGCAGTACTTC.

The chain employs TRBV4-1 and TRBJ1-2; D not resolved. CDR3 length equals 16 residues. The germline V and J ends were trimmed by 3 bases and 6 bases, with 20 bases remaining between them. Germline-derived CDR1 and CDR2 are MGHRA and YSYEKL. CDR3 DNA: TGCGCCAGCAGCCAGATTCCCTCTAGCCAAGGAAATGGCTACACCTTC. It codes for CASSQIPSSQGNGYTF.